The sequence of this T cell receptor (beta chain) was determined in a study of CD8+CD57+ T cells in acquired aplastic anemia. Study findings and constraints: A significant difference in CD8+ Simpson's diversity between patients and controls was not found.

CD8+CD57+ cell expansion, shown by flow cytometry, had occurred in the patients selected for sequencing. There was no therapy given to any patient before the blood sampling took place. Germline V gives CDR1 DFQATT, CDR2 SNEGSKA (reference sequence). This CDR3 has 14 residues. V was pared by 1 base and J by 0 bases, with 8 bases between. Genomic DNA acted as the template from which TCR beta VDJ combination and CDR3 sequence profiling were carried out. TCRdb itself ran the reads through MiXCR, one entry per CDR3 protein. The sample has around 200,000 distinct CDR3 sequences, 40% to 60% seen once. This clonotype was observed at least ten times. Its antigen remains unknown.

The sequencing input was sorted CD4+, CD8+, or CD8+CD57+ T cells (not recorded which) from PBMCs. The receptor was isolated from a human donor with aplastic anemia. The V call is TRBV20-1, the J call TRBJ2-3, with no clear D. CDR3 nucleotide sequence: TGCAGTGCTAGAGGTACGGCTAGCACAGATACGCAGTATTTT. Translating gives CSARGTASTDTQYF.